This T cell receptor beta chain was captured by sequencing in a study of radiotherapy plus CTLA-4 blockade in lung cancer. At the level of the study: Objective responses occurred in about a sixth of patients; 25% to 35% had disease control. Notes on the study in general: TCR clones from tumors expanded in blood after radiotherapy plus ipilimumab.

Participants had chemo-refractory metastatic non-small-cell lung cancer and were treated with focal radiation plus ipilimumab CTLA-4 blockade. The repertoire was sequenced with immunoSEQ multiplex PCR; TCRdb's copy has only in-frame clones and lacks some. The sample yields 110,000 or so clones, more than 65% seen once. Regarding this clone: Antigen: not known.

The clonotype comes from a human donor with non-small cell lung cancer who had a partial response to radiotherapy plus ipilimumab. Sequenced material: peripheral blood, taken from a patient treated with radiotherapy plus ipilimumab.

CDR3 nucleotide sequence: TGTGCCAGCAGTTTTATCCAGGGTACCTATGGCTACACCTTC. Translation gives CASSFIQGTYGYTF. The rearrangement uses TRBV28 and TRBJ1-2, with D possibly matching TRBD1 (5 bases). This CDR3 comprises 14 residues. The germline V gene has CDR1 MDHEN and CDR2 SYDVKM. Trimming removed 3 bases at V and 4 bases at J, with 12 bases between.